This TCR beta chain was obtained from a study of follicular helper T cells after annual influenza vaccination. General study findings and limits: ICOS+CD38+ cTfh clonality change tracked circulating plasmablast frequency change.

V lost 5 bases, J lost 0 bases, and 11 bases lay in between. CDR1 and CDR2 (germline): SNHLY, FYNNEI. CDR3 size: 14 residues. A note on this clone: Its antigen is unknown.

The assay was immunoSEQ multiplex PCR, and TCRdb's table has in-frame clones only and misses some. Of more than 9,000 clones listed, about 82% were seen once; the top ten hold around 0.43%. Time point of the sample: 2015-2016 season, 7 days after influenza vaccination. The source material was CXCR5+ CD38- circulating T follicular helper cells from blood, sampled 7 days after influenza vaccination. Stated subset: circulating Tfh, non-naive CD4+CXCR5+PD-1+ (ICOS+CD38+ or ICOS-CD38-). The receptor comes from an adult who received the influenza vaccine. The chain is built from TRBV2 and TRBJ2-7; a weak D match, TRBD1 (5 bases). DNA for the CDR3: TGTGCCAGCAGTAAGACAGAGAACTCCTACGAGCAGTACTTC. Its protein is CASSKTENSYEQYF.